This record looks at one T cell receptor beta chain sequence and its context. What antigen it recognizes has not been identified. No much larger clone is present one base from it, and per-base qualities are unavailable. This record belongs to a study of cytomegalovirus exposure and HLA in healthy donors (dated by TCRdb to between 2016 and 2019). About the investigation overall: According to a later analysis, one platform produced both the 100 to 150 validation repertoires and the approximately 660 repertoires of the first cohort. The study was designed to test whether signatures of past pathogen exposure could be identified by cataloging public T cell receptors. In addition to the first cohort of 666 subjects, a separate validation cohort of 120 different subjects was used. The study combined high-throughput TCR immunosequencing, statistical association of individual TCRs with disease status, and machine learning to predict cytomegalovirus infection status. What the research found in general, with its limitations: A later analysis had no HLA typing for the validation cohort, so co-occurrence there was scored across all 110 or so repertoires. The study gave a list of under 200 TCR beta chains associated with cytomegalovirus. The classifier was reported to diagnose cytomegalovirus status with high specificity and sensitivity in both the original and validation cohorts. Three of the identified cytomegalovirus-associated TCR beta chains were confirmed in vitro to be specific for cytomegalovirus antigens. According to the authors, the approach could potentially be generalized to other disease states and immunological phenotypes. Most TCR sequences were observed very rarely across donors, whereas some public TCRs were present in many individuals. A later analysis found that TCRs clustered in the first cohort also tended to co-occur in the 120 validation repertoires, with 94% of cluster scores above 0.

V is trimmed back by 5 bases and J by 5 bases, and the junction contains 7 bases that no gene match accounts for. The CDR1 and CDR2 encoded by the germline V gene (reference sequence) are LNHDA and SQIVND. The CDR3 measures 15 amino acids from cysteine to phenylalanine. The read is trimmed to its CDR3 DNA, 45 bases read in frame from base 1. The method was the immunoSEQ multiplex PCR assay. Per the original workflow: A statistical classification framework was built for diagnosing cytomegalovirus status from the catalog of TCR beta chain sequences. Drawn from immuneACCESS, this table holds only the in-frame rearrangements with V and J called that TCRdb kept. Clones are partly lost; checked studies trace under half to an unresolved V gene and leave the rest unexplained. Clone size and the V and J calls come from that table; the DNA yielded D and trimming. A total of about 150,000 clones appear in this sample, about 95% of them only once. Of the sample, about 2% falls within the top ten clones.

Separate from the approximately 700-subject first cohort, the validation cohort of some 130 subjects was the group to which the donors belonged. The sample comprised PBMCs. The rearranged chain carries TRBV19 and TRBJ1-5, with TRBD1 identical over 9 junction bases. This TCR was recovered from a man in his late teens or twenties in good health and CMV-seropositive. The nucleotide sequence reads as follows: TGTGCCAGTAGTCCCGGGACAGGGAAGTATCAGCCCCAGCATTTT. Its amino acids are CASSPGTGKYQPQHF.